The entry that follows covers one T cell receptor beta chain sequence. Its matching antigen is unknown. Deletions cut 0 bases from V and 4 bases from J, with 9 bases between. The CDR3 is 14 amino acids. The germline V gene has CDR1 WSHSY and CDR2 SAAADI. Repertoires were generated with immunoSEQ multiplex PCR, while TCRdb's copy carries only in-frame clones and drops some. The sample has 9,000 to 9,500 clones, approximately 25% seen once. The data originate from a study of sequential checkpoint blockade in melanoma. Turning to the study itself: First-line arms were nivolumab then ipilimumab, or the reverse, randomized 1:1. After nivolumab or ipilimumab alone, twenty-two patients had week-13 rebiopsies.

General study results and limits: Response in arm A was associated with pretreatment TIL clonality.

Noted treatment: randomized to nivolumab then ipilimumab (arm A) or the reverse (arm B). None of the patients previously received DNA-damaging chemotherapy. The clonotype was recovered from a human donor with melanoma. The chain recombines TRBV10-2 with TRBJ1-1; no firm D call. The material was tumor tissue (inferred from file names), obtained from a patient given nivolumab and ipilimumab in sequence. This CDR3 is CASSESWGSTEAFF. CDR3 nucleotide sequence: TGCGCCAGCAGTGAGTCGTGGGGATCCACTGAAGCTTTCTTT.